The 4 T cell receptor beta chains below were found in one sample sequenced in a study of early stage breast cancer tumors. TCRdb keeps only in-frame clones here, not all; method: immunoSEQ multiplex PCR. This table holds roughly 56,000 clones, more than 60% found once. Sequenced: blood. The receptor set was obtained from a person in their thirties with breast cancer.

This chain joins TRBV19 and TRBJ2-7; TRBD1 matches 7 bases. The V gene end was trimmed by 1 base and the J gene end by 2 bases; junction bases not matched to a gene: 2. The CDR3 covers 14 residues. Germline CDR1 reads LNHDA; CDR2 reads SQIVND (reference sequence). The CDR3: CASSIVGTAYEQYF. Here the CDR3 DNA reads TGTGCCAGTAGTATAGTTGGGACAGCCTACGAGCAGTACTTC.

This rearrangement joins TRBV30 to TRBJ1-1; the D is unclear. Trimming left V 5 bases short and J 0 bases short, with 7 bases between. CDR3 length: 12 residues. Germline CDR1 and CDR2: GTSNPN and SVGIG (reference sequence). The CDR3 DNA reads as TGTGCCTGGGGCAGATTGAACACTGAAGCTTTCTTT. Its translation: CAWGRLNTEAFF.

The chain recombines TRBV9 with TRBJ1-1; D ambiguous. V gave up 6 bases and J gave up 1 base, with 16 bases separating them. The germline V gene has CDR1 SGDLS and CDR2 YYNGEE. The CDR3 contains 15 residues. The CDR3, as DNA: TGTGCCAGCAAGAGGACTCCGGCCGGGAACACTGAAGCTTTCTTT. This gives the protein CASKRTPAGNTEAFF.

The chain joins TRBV29-1 to TRBJ2-7; D is unclear. Trimming removed 4 bases at V and 2 bases at J, with 9 bases between. CDR3 length: 12 amino acids. Germline CDR1 reads SQVTM; CDR2 reads ANQGSEA. CDR3 sequence reads: CSVVHSPYEQYF. CDR3 bases: TGCAGCGTTGTACACAGCCCCTACGAGCAGTACTTC.